These T cell receptor beta chains were read from a single sample in a study of cytomegalovirus exposure and HLA in healthy donors. Assay: immunoSEQ multiplex PCR; the TCRdb copy retains only in-frame clones and omits some. Of 60,000 to 70,000 clones in the sample, 80% to 95% were seen once. The sample taken for sequencing was PBMCs. The receptor source for this set is a man aged 18 to 35 in good health and CMV-seropositive. CDR3s include the opening cysteine and the closing phenylalanine or tryptophan. The order of the fields is clone size, J gene, V gene, CDR3 protein. The size entry is marked missing in some rows and otherwise reads once, few, many or a size class.

NA | TRBJ2-2 | TRBV5-6 | CASSLVRREGGTGELFF
NA | TRBJ2-1 | TRBV27 | CASSLSGGAEQFF
NA | TRBJ2-2 | TRBV7-8 | CASRSGTGDTGELFF
NA | TRBJ1-4 | TRBV6-5 | CASSSQGAPNEKLFF
NA | TRBJ2-1 | TRBV5-4 | CASSLTSGSYNEQFF
few | TRBJ2-7 | TRBV5-1 | CASSLLGQGGYEQYF
NA | TRBJ2-7 | TRBV6-5 | CASSYSSQTYEQYF
NA | TRBJ1-5 | TRBV5-4 | CASSLAGDQPQHF
NA | TRBJ2-5 | TRBV5-1 | CASSFSNDQETQYF
few | TRBJ2-1 | TRBV5-1 | CASSLNSGYNEQFF
NA | TRBJ1-2 | TRBV21-1 | CASRRSSVARANYGYTF
NA | TRBJ2-3 | TRBV11-3 | CASSLGLTDTQYF
NA | TRBJ2-5 | TRBV15 | CATSTPRGALGTQYF
NA | TRBJ2-6 | TRBV19 | CASSTQGAGANVLTF
once | TRBJ2-1 | TRBV10-3 | CAISPGPGYNEQFF
NA | TRBJ1-2 | TRBV5-1 | CASSDYPGTLYGYTF
NA | TRBJ2-7 | TRBV7-9 | CASSPNRGEQYF
NA | TRBJ2-3 | TRBV5-1 | CASSPPWSRDTQYF
NA | TRBJ2-1 | TRBV11-2 | CASSLGAVEQFF
NA | TRBJ2-1 | TRBV5-1 | CASSLEGGRGVALHNEQFF
NA | TRBJ1-3 | TRBV7-9 | CASSLSPSSGNTIYF
NA | TRBJ2-2 | TRBV10-3 | CAGANRVDTGELFF
NA | TRBJ2-1 | TRBV6-5 | CASSLLINNEQFF
NA | TRBJ2-3 | TRBV9 | CASSQGGDTQYF
NA | TRBJ2-2 | TRBV28 | CASSSWQGADTGELFF
NA | TRBJ2-7 | TRBV6-5 | CASSKTPGQGYEQYF
NA | TRBJ2-5 | TRBV30 | CAWSLSGLGTQYF
NA | TRBJ1-1 | TRBV11-2 | CASSLGQNTEAFF
NA | TRBJ2-1 | TRBV19 | CASRPDRGDYNEQFF
NA | TRBJ1-1 | TRBV18 | CASSSGTGTGEAFF
NA | TRBJ2-7 | TRBV29-1 | CSVEGTGTGQGEQYF
NA | TRBJ2-5 | TRBV7-7 | CASSSGLAEETQYF
once | TRBJ2-7 | TRBV6-5 | CASSLRDRGAYEQYF
NA | TRBJ2-5 | TRBV10-1 | CATSTGQGMSWWVQYF
NA | TRBJ1-4 | TRBV28 | CASSLVPGAGEKLFF
NA | TRBJ2-2 | TRBV27 | CASSLLASGRHRGGELFF
NA | TRBJ2-7 | TRBV28 | CAIGGAGKYEQYF
NA | TRBJ2-1 | TRBV27 | CASSLSGSWEFF
NA | TRBJ2-1 | TRBV27 | CASSLGHYNEQFF
NA | TRBJ1-2 | TRBV19 | CASSSRTGTGYTF
NA | TRBJ1-4 | TRBV21-1 | CASTRGGTEANF
NA | TRBJ2-7 | TRBV6-5 | CASSYSGTGSYEQYF
NA | TRBJ2-7 | TRBV7-9 | CASSLPDRGQQYEQYF
NA | TRBJ1-2 | TRBV28 | CASQGTGYYGYTF
NA | TRBJ2-5 | TRBV28 | CASSFLTSEQETQYF
once | TRBJ1-2 | TRBV27 | CASSRQGIYGYTF
NA | TRBJ2-5 | TRBV19 | CASSIGGSGSTFQETQYF
NA | TRBJ2-5 | TRBV6-1 | CASSPGTATQTQYF
NA | TRBJ1-2 | TRBV15 | CATSRTGQNYGYTF